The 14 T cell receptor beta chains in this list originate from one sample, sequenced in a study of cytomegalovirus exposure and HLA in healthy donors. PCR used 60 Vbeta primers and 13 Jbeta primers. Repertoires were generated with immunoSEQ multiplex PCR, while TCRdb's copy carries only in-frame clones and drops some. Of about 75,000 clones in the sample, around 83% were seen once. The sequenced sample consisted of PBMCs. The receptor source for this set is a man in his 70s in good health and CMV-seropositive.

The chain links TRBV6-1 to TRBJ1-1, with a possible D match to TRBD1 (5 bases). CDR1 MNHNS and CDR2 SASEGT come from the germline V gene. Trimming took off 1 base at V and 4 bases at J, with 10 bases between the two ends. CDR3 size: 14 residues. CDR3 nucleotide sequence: TGTGCCAGCAGTGAAGTTTTTAGGGGCACTGAAGCTTTCTTT. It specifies CASSEVFRGTEAFF.

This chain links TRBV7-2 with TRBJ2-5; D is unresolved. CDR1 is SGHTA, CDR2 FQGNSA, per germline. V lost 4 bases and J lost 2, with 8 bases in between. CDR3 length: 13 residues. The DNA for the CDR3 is TGTGCCAGCAGCTCTAGACCACAAGAGACCCAGTACTTC. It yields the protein CASSSRPQETQYF.

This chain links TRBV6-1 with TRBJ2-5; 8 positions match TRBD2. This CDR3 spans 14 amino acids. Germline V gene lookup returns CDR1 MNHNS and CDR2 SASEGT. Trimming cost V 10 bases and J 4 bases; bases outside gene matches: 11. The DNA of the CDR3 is TGTGCCACCAAGGGCGGGGGGCCGGGAGAGACCCAGTACTTC. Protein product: CATKGGGPGETQYF.

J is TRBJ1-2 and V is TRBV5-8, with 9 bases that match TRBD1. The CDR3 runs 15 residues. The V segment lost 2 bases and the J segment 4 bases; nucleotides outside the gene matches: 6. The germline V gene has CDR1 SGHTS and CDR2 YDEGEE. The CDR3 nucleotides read TGTGCCAGCAGCTTTAGGACAGGGGCAGCCTATGGCTACACCTTC. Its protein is CASSFRTGAAYGYTF.

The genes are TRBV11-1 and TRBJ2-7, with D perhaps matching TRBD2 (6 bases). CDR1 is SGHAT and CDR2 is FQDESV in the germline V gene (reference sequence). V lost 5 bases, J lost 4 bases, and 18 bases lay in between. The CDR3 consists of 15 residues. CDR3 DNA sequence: TGTGCCAGCAGCGGCGGGACCCAATTTTTTTACGAGCAGTACTTC. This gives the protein CASSGGTQFFYEQYF.

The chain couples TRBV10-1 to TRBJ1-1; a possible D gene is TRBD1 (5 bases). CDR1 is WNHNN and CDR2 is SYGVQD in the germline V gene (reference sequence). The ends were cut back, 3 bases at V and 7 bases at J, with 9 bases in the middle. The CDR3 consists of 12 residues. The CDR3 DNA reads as TGCGCCAGCAGTGATACCAGGGATGAAGCTTTCTTT. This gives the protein CASSDTRDEAFF.

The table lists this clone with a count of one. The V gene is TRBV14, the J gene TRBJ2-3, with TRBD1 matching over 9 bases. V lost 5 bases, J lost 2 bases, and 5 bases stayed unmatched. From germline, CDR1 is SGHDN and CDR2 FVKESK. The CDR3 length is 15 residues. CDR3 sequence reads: CASSRDRAFTDTQYF. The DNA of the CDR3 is TGTGCCAGCAGCAGGGACAGGGCGTTCACAGATACGCAGTATTTT.

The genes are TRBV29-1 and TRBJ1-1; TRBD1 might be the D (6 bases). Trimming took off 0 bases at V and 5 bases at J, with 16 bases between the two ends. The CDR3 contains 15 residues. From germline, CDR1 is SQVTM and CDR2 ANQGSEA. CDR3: CSVEDLAGGGTEAFF. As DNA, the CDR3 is TGCAGCGTTGAAGATCTGGCGGGAGGGGGGACTGAAGCTTTCTTT.

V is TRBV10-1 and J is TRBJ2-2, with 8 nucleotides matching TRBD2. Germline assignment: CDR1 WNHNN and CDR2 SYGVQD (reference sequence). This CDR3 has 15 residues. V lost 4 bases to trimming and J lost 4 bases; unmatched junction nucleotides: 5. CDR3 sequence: CASSGTSGLTGELFF. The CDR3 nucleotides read TGCGCCAGCAGTGGCACTAGCGGCCTCACCGGGGAGCTGTTTTTT.

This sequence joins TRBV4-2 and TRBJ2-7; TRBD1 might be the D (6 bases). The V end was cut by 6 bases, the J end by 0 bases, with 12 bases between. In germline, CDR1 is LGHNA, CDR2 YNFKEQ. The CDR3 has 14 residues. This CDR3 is CASSRQGISYEQYF. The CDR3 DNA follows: TGTGCCAGCAGTCGGCAGGGGATCTCCTACGAGCAGTACTTC.

CDR3 DNA sequence: TGTGCCAGCTCACGCGGGGGAGGGGCCCAAGAGACCCAGTACTTC. Protein sequence: CASSRGGGAQETQYF. The chain combines TRBV18 with TRBJ2-5, with 7 bases fitting TRBD2. CDR1 is KGHSH and CDR2 is LQKENI in the germline V gene. The V and J ends lost 4 bases and 1 base, in that order; junction bases with no gene match: 6. CDR3 length equals 15 residues.

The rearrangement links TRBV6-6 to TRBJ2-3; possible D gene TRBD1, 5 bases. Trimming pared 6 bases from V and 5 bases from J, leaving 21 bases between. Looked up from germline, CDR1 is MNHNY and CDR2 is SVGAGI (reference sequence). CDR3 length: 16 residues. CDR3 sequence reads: CASRPAQLGPGDTQYF. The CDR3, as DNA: TGTGCCAGCAGGCCAGCCCAGCTGGGGCCCGGAGATACGCAGTATTTT.

The CDR3: CAWSVSHNEQFF. The CDR3 region has the DNA TGTGCCTGGAGTGTATCTCACAATGAGCAGTTCTTC. The chain is built from TRBV30 and TRBJ2-1; D gene unclear. The germline V and J ends were trimmed by 0 bases and 5 bases, with 5 bases remaining between them. This CDR3 region has 12 residues. Germline loops: CDR1 GTSNPN, CDR2 SVGIG (reference sequence).

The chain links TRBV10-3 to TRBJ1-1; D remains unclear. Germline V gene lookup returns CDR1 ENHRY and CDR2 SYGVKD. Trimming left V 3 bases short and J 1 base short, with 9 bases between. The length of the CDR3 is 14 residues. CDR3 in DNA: TGTGCCATCAGTGATTTGGGCCCGAACACTGAAGCTTTCTTT. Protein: CAISDLGPNTEAFF.